Following are 26 T cell receptor beta chains from one sample sequenced in a study of T cell responses to AZD1222 COVID-19 vaccine. Here immunoSEQ multiplex PCR was the method, and the copy in TCRdb shows in-frame clones only, minus some. The table lists about 64,000 clones, 90% to 95% of them singletons. Specimen: peripheral blood, collected 28 days after the second dose of the MenACWY control vaccine. The receptor set was obtained from an adult who received the MenACWY meningococcal vaccine as a control.

The chain couples TRBV30 to TRBJ1-6; 10 nucleotides agree with TRBD1. With 1 base clipped from V and 14 bases from J, the junction kept 5 bases outside the gene matches. The CDR3 is made up of 13 amino acids. Germline lookup yields CDR1 GTSNPN and CDR2 SVGIG (reference sequence). Here the CDR3 reads CAWSGGTGDTLHF. CDR3 in DNA: TGTGCCTGGAGTGGAGGGACAGGGGATACCCTCCACTTT.

J is TRBJ1-5 and V is TRBV2; D remains unclear. The CDR3 covers 13 residues. Trimming stripped 4 bases from V and 7 bases from J, with 11 bases between. Per germline, CDR1 SNHLY and CDR2 FYNNEI. The chain's CDR3 is CASSGFEDQPQHF. DNA for the CDR3: TGTGCCAGCAGTGGATTCGAGGACCAGCCCCAGCATTTT. The variable domain in full, completed from reference TRBV2 and TRBJ1-5, reads EPEVTQTPSHQVTQMGQEVILRCVPISNHLYFYWYRQILGQKVEFLVSFYNNEISEKSEIFDDQFSVERPDGSNFTLKIRSTKLEDSAMYFCASSGFEDQPQHFGDGTRLSIL.

This clone has just a few counts. V is TRBV6-5 and J is TRBJ1-2, with TRBD1 matching 10 bases. The ends lost 4 bases at V and 4 bases at J; junction bases unmatched: 9. The CDR3 contains 16 residues. Germline-derived CDR1 and CDR2 are MNHEY and SVGAGI. For the CDR3, the DNA is TGTGCCAGCAGTTTACAGACCGGGACAGGGGCCTATGGCTACACCTTC. It specifies CASSLQTGTGAYGYTF.

In regard to this clone: The junction departs from the called germline gene at one end, perhaps through a read error. The chain combines TRBV6-5 with TRBJ2-6; no firm D call. This CDR3 has 13 amino acids. CDR1 is MNHEY, CDR2 SVGAGI, per germline. Here the CDR3 DNA reads TGTGCCAGCAGTAACTCTGGGGCCAACGTCCTGACTTTC. Translation gives CASSNSGANVLTF.

V is TRBV5-8 and J is TRBJ2-3; 7 bases map to TRBD1. Germline V CDR1 and CDR2: SGHTS, YDEGEE. V shed 10 bases and J 2 bases; nucleotides not matched to a gene: 7. The CDR3 spans 13 residues. The CDR3 DNA follows: TGTGCCGGAAGACAGGGTTACACAGATACGCAGTATTTT. The encoded protein is CAGRQGYTDTQYF.

The chain joins TRBV28 to TRBJ1-6, with D hard to call. Deletions cut 6 bases from V and 9 bases from J, with 6 bases between. Per the germline V gene, CDR1 is MDHEN and CDR2 is SYDVKM. This CDR3 spans 11 amino acids. CDR3 DNA sequence: TGTGCCAGCAGAAAGAGTTCACCCCTCCACTTT. The encoded protein is CASRKSSPLHF.

V usage is TRBV28 and J usage is TRBJ2-2, with 8 bases fitting TRBD1. The CDR3 spans 16 residues. Germline loops: CDR1 MDHEN, CDR2 SYDVKM. The ends lost 7 bases at V and 7 bases at J; junction bases unmatched: 14. The CDR3 nucleotides read TGTGCCAGCATACAATCTCGACAGGGGTCGGTCGGGGAGCTGTTTTTT. Translating gives CASIQSRQGSVGELFF.

V is TRBV9 and J is TRBJ2-7; no firm D call. The CDR3 is 14 residues long. Trimming took 5 bases from V and 2 from J, leaving 14 bases between them. CDR1 and CDR2 (germline): SGDLS, YYNGEE. The CDR3 spells CASSKGGEPYEQYF. In DNA form, the CDR3 reads TGTGCCAGCAGTAAAGGTGGTGAACCCTACGAGCAGTACTTC.

The V gene is TRBV10-1, the J gene TRBJ2-7, with D perhaps TRBD2 (6 bases). The CDR3 sequence is 16 residues long. Germline CDR1 is WNHNN and CDR2 is SYGVQD (reference sequence). V was cut by 5 bases and J by 2 bases, with 19 bases left in between. CDR3 region: CASSPHLGGQTYEQYF. CDR3 nucleotides: TGCGCCAGCAGTCCACACCTCGGAGGGCAGACCTACGAGCAGTACTTC.

The chain couples TRBV10-3 to TRBJ1-4; D perhaps matches TRBD1 (5 bases). This CDR3 spans 14 amino acids. Germline lookup yields CDR1 ENHRY and CDR2 SYGVKD. Trimming cost V 8 bases and J 4 bases, with 14 bases left between them. CDR3 loop: CAIGAAANNEKLFF. The CDR3 DNA reads TGTGCCATCGGGGCTGCGGCGAATAATGAAAAACTGTTTTTT.

V usage is TRBV18 and J usage is TRBJ2-5; TRBD2 agrees at 7 bases. The CDR3 sequence is 15 residues long. The V gene's germline CDR1 is KGHSH and CDR2 LQKENI. Trimming at V came to 3 bases and at J to 4 bases, leaving 8 bases not matched to a gene. CDR3 coding DNA: TGTGCCAGCTCACCTCGAAGTGGGGGGGGAGAGACCCAGTACTTC. The encoded protein is CASSPRSGGGETQYF.

V gene TRBV2 combines with J gene TRBJ2-5; 9 nucleotides agree with TRBD2. The CDR3 sequence is 14 residues long. J lost 2 bases, V lost 5 bases, and 3 bases had no gene match. Germline-derived CDR1 and CDR2 are SNHLY and FYNNEI. CDR3 sequence reads: CASSWTSAQETQYF. For the CDR3, the DNA is TGTGCCAGCAGTTGGACTAGCGCACAAGAGACCCAGTACTTC.

This clone has only one observation. The chain carries TRBV30 and TRBJ1-2; perhaps TRBD1 as D (5 bases). CDR3 length equals 13 residues. Trimming pared 2 bases from V and 6 bases from J, leaving 13 bases between. CDR1 GTSNPN and CDR2 SVGIG come from the germline V gene (reference sequence). Here the CDR3 DNA reads TGTGCCTGGAGTTCCGCACGAGGGGATGGCTACACCTTC. This sequence encodes CAWSSARGDGYTF.

The rearrangement uses TRBV28 and TRBJ2-3; 8 bases are shared with TRBD2. CDR1 is MDHEN, CDR2 SYDVKM, per germline. The ends lost 8 bases at V and 4 bases at J; junction bases unmatched: 11. There are 15 residues in the CDR3. CDR3 in DNA: TGTGCCAGCCGGGGGGCGGGAGGAGGTTCAGATACGCAGTATTTT. Residues: CASRGAGGGSDTQYF.

This chain connects TRBV5-4 to TRBJ2-5, with D maybe TRBD2 (5 bases). CDR1 and CDR2 (germline): SGHNT, YYREEE (reference sequence). Trimming shortened V by 4 bases and J by 5 bases, and 21 bases separated the two germline ends. The CDR3 is made up of 16 amino acids. Here the CDR3 DNA reads TGTGCCAGCAGCACACCCATAAGAGGAACGGGGGAGACCCAGTACTTC. Its protein is CASSTPIRGTGETQYF.

This clone was seen only once. The rearrangement links TRBV7-8 to TRBJ1-1; D is unclear. The germline CDR1 and CDR2 sequences are SGHVS and FQNEAQ. Deletions cut 1 base from V and 1 base from J, with 4 bases between. The CDR3 spans 13 residues. CDR3 sequence (DNA): TGTGCCAGCAGCTTAGAGGCGAACACTGAAGCTTTCTTT. Amino acid sequence: CASSLEANTEAFF.

The rearrangement links TRBV24-1 to TRBJ1-5, with 8 nucleotides matching TRBD1. Germline loops: CDR1 KGHDR, CDR2 SFDVKD. The CDR3 spans 16 residues. J lost 5 bases, V lost 4 bases, and 9 bases had no gene match. In nucleotides, the CDR3 is TGTGCCACCAGTGAGCTTGGACAGGGCGTCCATCAGCCCCAGCATTTT. Encoded protein: CATSELGQGVHQPQHF.

The J gene is TRBJ1-1, the V gene TRBV6-1, with TRBD1 identical over 7 bases. Germline V gene sequence: CDR1 MNHNS, CDR2 SASEGT. After removal of 5 bases from V and 0 bases from J, the junction contained 3 bases not matched to a gene. The CDR3 loop spans 14 amino acids. CDR3 in DNA: TGTGCCAGCAGTCGGGACAGCTTGAACACTGAAGCTTTCTTT. Translated: CASSRDSLNTEAFF.

The chain uses TRBV5-4 and TRBJ1-2; D possibly corresponds to TRBD1 (5 bases). The CDR3 contains 15 residues. V lost 4 bases and J lost 6, with 19 bases in between. Germline assignment: CDR1 SGHNT and CDR2 YYREEE (reference sequence). The CDR3 loop reads CASSVDMDILHGYTF. The CDR3 DNA sequence: TGTGCCAGCAGCGTGGATATGGACATTTTGCATGGCTACACCTTC.

This chain joins TRBV6-4 and TRBJ2-4; TRBD2 aligns across 9 bases. Germline trimming cut 3 bases from V and 6 bases from J; bases unmatched to any gene: 9. The germline V gene has CDR1 MRHNA and CDR2 SNTAGT. The CDR3 extends over 16 amino acids. The DNA for the CDR3 is TGTGCCAGCAGTGAGTCTGGTAGCGGGAGCGCAAACATTCAGTACTTC. As protein: CASSESGSGSANIQYF.

This clone was recorded only once. V gene TRBV5-4 combines with J gene TRBJ2-1; 8 positions agree with TRBD2. This CDR3 is 16 amino acids long. CDR1 is SGHNT and CDR2 is YYREEE in the germline V gene (reference sequence). After removal of 2 bases from V and 13 bases from J, the junction contained 17 bases not matched to a gene. For the CDR3, the DNA is TGTGCCAGCAGCTTTCCTACGGGACTAGGTCGGGGGGAACAGTTCTTC. Translating it yields CASSFPTGLGRGEQFF.

The chain couples TRBV6-2 or TRBV6-3 to TRBJ2-7; no definite D call. This CDR3 region has 15 residues. With 0 bases removed from V and 6 bases from J, the gap between germline ends came to 15 bases. The germline V gene encodes CDR1 MNHEY and CDR2 SVGEGT. In nucleotides, the CDR3 is TGTGCCAGCAGTTACTCGAAATTGGGGTCGGGCGAGCAGTACTTC. Protein: CASSYSKLGSGEQYF.

This chain uses TRBV2 with TRBJ2-3, with D maybe TRBD2 (7 bases). V lost 7 bases and J 1 base, leaving 15 bases between the germline ends. From germline, CDR1 is SNHLY and CDR2 FYNNEI. CDR3 length: 15 residues. CDR3 bases: TGTGCCAGCACAGGGGAGGGGGTGGGCACAGATACGCAGTATTTT. Translated, it gives CASTGEGVGTDTQYF.

The chain has TRBV12-3 or TRBV12-4 and TRBJ1-1; no clear D. The CDR3 extends over 13 amino acids. Trimming took off 2 bases at V and 5 bases at J, with 9 bases between the two ends. The CDR3 region has the DNA TGTGCCAGCAGTTTAAAGGTGGGGACTGAAGCTTTCTTT. It is translated as CASSLKVGTEAFF.

The V call is TRBV6-5, the J call TRBJ1-2; 7 positions match TRBD1. Germline V gene lookup returns CDR1 MNHEY and CDR2 SVGAGI. V gave up 5 bases and J gave up 7 bases; unmatched junction bases: 10. This CDR3 contains 14 residues. CDR3 residues: CASSTDRVFSGYTF. The CDR3 coding sequence is TGTGCCAGCAGTACCGACAGGGTATTTAGTGGCTACACCTTC.

This clone came up once. The chain joins TRBV5-1 to TRBJ2-3; 12 bases map to TRBD2. The ends lost 4 bases at V and 4 bases at J; junction bases unmatched: 4. Per the germline V gene, CDR1 is SGHRS and CDR2 is YFSETQ. The CDR3 spans 15 residues. Here the CDR3 reads CASSLAGGRSDTQYF. Written as DNA, the CDR3 is TGCGCCAGCAGCCTAGCGGGAGGGCGGTCAGATACGCAGTATTTT.